The T cell receptor (beta chain) under discussion was sequenced for a study of T-cell memory formation after mild COVID-19. This clonotype was seen a few times. The antigen is undetermined. Study-level results: Detection of some responders pre-infection suggested pre-existing cross-reactive memory T cells participated.

TCRdb processed the 5' RACE reads anew with MiXCR; each CDR3 protein has one entry. Of 110,000 to 150,000 distinct CDR3 sequences in the sample, approximately 25% were seen once. The trim removed 7 bases at V and 4 bases at J, leaving 9 bases unmatched. The CDR3 runs 16 residues. Per the germline V gene, CDR1 is KGHSH and CDR2 is LQKENI. The rearrangement uses TRBV18 and TRBJ2-1; TRBD2 aligns across 11 bases. The specimen sequenced was PBMCs or a T cell subset sorted from them (not recorded which). The sequence came from an adult woman who had mild COVID-19 (a few samples of this study predate the infection). Cell type and time point are not known. Here the CDR3 reads CASFHSLAGVYNEQFF. The CDR3 nucleotides read TGTGCCAGCTTCCATTCACTAGCGGGAGTTTACAATGAGCAGTTCTTC. The complete variable domain, with remaining parts taken from reference TRBV18 and TRBJ2-1, reads NAGVMQNPRHLVRRRGQEARLRCSPMKGHSHVYWYRQLPEEGLKFMVYLQKENIIDESGMPKERFSAEFPKEGPSILRIQQVVRGDSAAYFCASFHSLAGVYNEQFFGPGTRLTVL.